This entry is about one TCR beta chain. Its recognized antigen is unknown. No clone much larger than this one lies a single base away; base qualities are absent. The library was built by means of RACE. Sequencing relied on a NextSeq 500. Library preparation attached unique molecular identifiers to individual cDNA molecules for quantitative, reproducible TCR counting. From each blood RNA sample, both TCR alpha and TCR beta chains were sequenced. On the authors' methods: Samples had a median of approximately 93,000 TCRs, with a range from about 23,224 to 750,000. V, J and CDR3 annotation of the TCR reads was carried out using the Decombinator software suite. For the PS versus PT1 abundance plots, all samples were subsampled to the same number of TCRs (28,000). Expanded TCRs were defined as absent before sensitization and observed at least eight times at the 2-week time point. TCRdb took the public reads, trimmed them with fastp at Q25, ran MiXCR for clone calling and kept in-frame beta chains. Rows are combined by CDR3 protein, so each entry shows the most common genes and DNA. The V and J calls come from TCRdb's annotation, not from the publication. For this sample the table gives around 340,000 distinct CDR3 sequences, of which approximately 6.3% were detected only once. The ten largest account for around 8.2% of the sample.

The sample comes from a study of human T cells and chemical hapten exposure (dated by TCRdb to about 2021). Study-level background: For sensitization, 2% DPC in acetone was applied to an approximately 2 cm by approximately 2 cm area of upper inner arm skin. Patients additionally received weekly therapeutic DPC doses to the scalp throughout the roughly 23-week study period. Patch testing on the upper back used Finn chambers containing 0.01% DPC, with scoring done after 6 days according to International Contact Dermatitis Research Group standards. Most of the patients in the cohort were female, and the cohort covered alopecia areata with under or over 50% scalp involvement, alopecia totalis and alopecia universalis. Libraries were pooled for sequencing, and per-sample TCR yields varied mainly because of small differences in library volumes within the pool. In alopecia patients, the study followed how the peripheral blood TCR repertoire changed in vivo over primary and secondary sensitization to diphenylcyclopropenone (DPC), a hapten. Blood samples were taken from patients before sensitization (week 0) and at 2, 6 and about 24 weeks after DPC sensitization. For TCR sequencing, blood came from 25 to 35 alopecia patients at anywhere from one to four time points (pre-sensitization, 2, 6 and 24 weeks). Here is what the overall study found, with its caveats: Alopecia, a presumed autoimmune disease, was present in all patients, so the immune response of the patients might differ from that of healthy individuals. Compared with pre-sensitization or healthy control sets, expanded TCRs formed significantly more large CDR3 similarity clusters, which is consistent with antigen-driven responses. After repeated subsampling, the strength of the expansion versus patch-test correlation and the threshold at which it became significant changed. DPC sensitization did not change how many TCRs were above 1 in 1000 frequency, and no evidence was found of alterations in global repertoire structure. Patch test score correlated positively with the number of PT1 expanded TCRs, reaching significance at thresholds 8, 16 and 32 but not at 4.

According to the study, the label for this sample's time point signals: patch test 1, 2 weeks after DPC sensitization. The sample's treatment or condition label is to be understood as: therapeutic diphenylcyclopropenone sensitization with weekly scalp DPC. Blood at each patch-test visit was drawn before the patch test was applied. Eligible patients were aged 18 to 70, diagnosed with alopecia, deemed suitable for DPC therapy, and excluded if pregnant. Total RNA was extracted from unfractionated whole blood collected in Tempus Blood RNA tubes. CDR1 and CDR2 were assigned from the germline V gene as SGHDT and YYEEEE. V is cut by 3 bases and J by 0 bases, and the space between the germline ends is 18 bases. Measured from the cysteine to the phenylalanine, the CDR3 is 17 residues long. Left in the record is the CDR3 DNA by itself, 51 bases read in frame from the first base.

The V and J segments used are TRBV5-6 and TRBJ2-5, with the D gene tentatively TRBD1 or TRBD2, based on 5 matching bases in each. Sample: whole blood, taken in connection with sensitization to the hapten diphenylcyclopropenone (DPC). The clonotype comes from a woman under 30 with alopecia areata. Some clones in this sample may be carry-over from other donors' samples. This receptor has the CDR3 CASSSYRDGPYQETQYF. The nucleotides are TGTGCCAGCAGCTCTTACCGGGACGGACCGTACCAAGAGACCCAGTACTTC. The entire variable domain, with the stretches around the CDR3 drawn from the reference TRBV5-6 and TRBJ2-5 proteins, is DAGVTQSPTHLIKTRGQQVTLRCSPKSGHDTVSWYQQALGQGPQFIFQYYEEEERQRGNFPDRFSGHQFPNYSSELNVNALLLGDSALYLCASSSYRDGPYQETQYFGPGTRLLVL.